This T cell receptor beta chain was sequenced for a study of blood T cell repertoires in COVID-19. Study in general: Acute and convalescent COVID-19 specimens originated in the United States, Italy and Spain.

The length of the CDR3 is 15 residues. Germline CDR1 reads LNHNV; CDR2 reads YYDKDF (reference sequence). V gave up 3 bases and J gave up 4 bases; unmatched junction bases: 1. Original analysis: Cell counts per sample came from amplifying reference gene primers. Sequencing was performed with immunoSEQ multiplex PCR; in TCRdb, only in-frame clones are kept and a portion is missing. The DNA was the basis for D and trimming; V, J and clone size are from that table. The sample carries 150,000 to 200,000 clones, around four fifths recorded once. Seattle-derived patients entered the study during active infection and were followed longitudinally.

The chain employs TRBV15 and TRBJ2-5, with 14 nucleotides matching TRBD2. The TCR originated in a woman between 70 and 85 years old with COVID-19, enrolled during active disease. Sequenced input: peripheral blood. As DNA, the CDR3 is TGTGCCACCAGCAGGGGGACTAGCGGGGGAGAGACCCAGTACTTC. Its protein is CATSRGTSGGETQYF.